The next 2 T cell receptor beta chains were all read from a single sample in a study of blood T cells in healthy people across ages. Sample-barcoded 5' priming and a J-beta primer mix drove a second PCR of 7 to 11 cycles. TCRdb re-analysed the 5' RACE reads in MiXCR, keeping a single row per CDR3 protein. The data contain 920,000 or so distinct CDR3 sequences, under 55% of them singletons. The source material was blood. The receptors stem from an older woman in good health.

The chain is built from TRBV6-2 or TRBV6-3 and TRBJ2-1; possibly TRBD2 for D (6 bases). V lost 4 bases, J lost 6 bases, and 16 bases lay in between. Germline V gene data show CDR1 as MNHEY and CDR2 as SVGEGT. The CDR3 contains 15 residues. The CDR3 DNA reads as TGTGCCAGCAGTTCCCAAACCGGGAGCACCAATGAGCAGTTCTTC. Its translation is CASSSQTGSTNEQFF.

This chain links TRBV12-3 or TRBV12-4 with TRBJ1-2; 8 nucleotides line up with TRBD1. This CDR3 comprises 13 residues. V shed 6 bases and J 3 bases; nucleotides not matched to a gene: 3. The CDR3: CASRTGVDYGYTF. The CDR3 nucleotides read TGTGCCAGCAGGACAGGGGTCGACTATGGCTACACCTTC.